The clone carrying this T cell receptor (beta chain) occurred once. What it binds is not known. The record originates from a study of CD8+CD57+ T cells in acquired aplastic anemia. General observations from the study: Any difference that existed in CD8+ Simpson's diversity between patients and controls was not significant.

This CDR3 spans 15 amino acids. CDR1 MGHDK and CDR2 SYGVNS come from the germline V gene. The V and J ends lost 5 bases and 4 bases, in that order; junction bases with no gene match: 9. The template for TCR beta VDJ and CDR3 sequence profiling was genomic DNA. TCRdb reprocessed the reads via MiXCR and lists one record per CDR3 protein. The sample includes about 210,000 distinct CDR3 sequences, over 60% of them seen just once. Source material: sorted CD4+, CD8+, or CD8+CD57+ T cells (not recorded which) from PBMCs. The clonotype originates from a human donor in good health. This chain links TRBV25-1 with TRBJ2-7, with TRBD2 matching 9 bases. In DNA form, the CDR3 reads TGTGCCAGCAGTCTCATAGCGGGGGCGCCATACGAGCAGTACTTC. Its protein product is CASSLIAGAPYEQYF.